One sample yielded the 24 T cell receptor beta chains listed below, sequenced in a study of T cell clonality in common variable immunodeficiency. Study-wide findings and caveats: Common variable immunodeficiency TCR beta sequences reportedly had fewer deletions and N-nucleotide insertions.

These receptors have no known antigen. Sequencing used immunoSEQ multiplex PCR; TCRdb keeps in-frame clones, though not all of them. Altogether tens of thousands of clones were found in the sample, and no singletons occur. Sequenced input: peripheral blood mononuclear cells. Receptor source: a human donor with common variable immunodeficiency.

This clone was observed a handful of times. With the read ending 3 residues before the CDR3 end, the germline J gene is used to fill in that end. This chain uses TRBV2 with TRBJ2-1; a possible D gene is TRBD2 (5 bases). Trimming removed 4 bases at V and 7 bases at J, with 17 bases between. This CDR3 comprises 15 residues. Germline CDR1 and CDR2: SNHLY and FYNNEI. CDR3 bases read: TGTGCCAGCAGTGTTCAGCCGGGGTCCGGGAATGAG. This encodes CASSVQPGSGNE. The CDR3, in full, reads CASSVQPGSGNEQFF.

This clone was counted between two and nine times. The observed sequence ends 3 residues before the CDR3 terminus, with the missing tail filled in from the germline J gene. This sample also contains other DNA sequences that code for the same CDR3. The gene calls are TRBV7-9 and TRBJ2-7; D might be TRBD1 (6 bases). V was trimmed by 2 bases and J by 2 bases, leaving 7 bases between them. There are 13 residues in the CDR3. Germline loops: CDR1 SEHNR, CDR2 FQNEAQ (reference sequence). This chain's CDR3 is CASSLPGAYEQYF. The CDR3 bases that were read are TGTGCCAGCAGCTTACCAGGGGCCTACGAG. The full variable domain, rest sourced from reference TRBV7-9 and TRBJ2-7, is DTGVSQNPRHKITKRGQNVTFRCDPISEHNRLYWYRQTLGQGPEFLTYFQNEAQLEKSRLLSDRFSAERPKGSFSTLEIQRTEQGDSAMYLCASSLPGAYEQYFGPGTRLTVT.

This clone turned up a few times. With the read ending 3 residues before the CDR3 end, the germline J gene is used to fill in that end. V gene TRBV7-2 combines with J gene TRBJ2-1; 8 bases align to TRBD2. This CDR3 contains 15 residues. V lost 4 bases and J lost 7; bases outside the gene matches: 9. Germline V gives CDR1 SGHTA, CDR2 FQGNSA. The sequenced part of the CDR3 DNA is TGTGCCAGCAGCTCCGGAGGACTAGCAGGTAATGAG. It translates to CASSSGGLAGNE. The whole CDR3 protein is CASSSGGLAGNEQFF.

This clone was found many times. The read ends 3 residues before the CDR3 terminus; that terminus is restored from the germline J gene. The chain recombines TRBV5-8 with TRBJ2-7, with 8 bases fitting TRBD1. This CDR3 region has 14 residues. After removal of 4 bases from V and 5 bases from J, the junction contained 8 bases not matched to a gene. Germline-derived CDR1 and CDR2 are SGHTS and YDEGEE. CDR3 DNA, as far as it was read: TGTGCCAGCAGCCAGGGGGCTCTCAGGGACGAG. Amino acid sequence: CASSQGALRDE. The whole CDR3 region reads CASSQGALRDEQYF.

Many counts were recorded for this clone. The read ends 3 residues early relative to the CDR3; the germline J gene fills the gap. The V and J genes are TRBV18 and TRBJ1-1, with 7 bases fitting TRBD1. CDR3 length: 14 amino acids. Trimming cost V 3 bases and J 2 bases; bases outside gene matches: 3. The V gene's germline CDR1 is KGHSH and CDR2 LQKENI. The CDR3 bases that were read are TGTGCCAGCTCACCCAGGGGGTTTAACACTGAA. Its protein is CASSPRGFNTE. The full CDR3 sequence reads CASSPRGFNTEAFF. The full variable domain, completed using reference TRBV18 and TRBJ1-1, is NAGVMQNPRHLVRRRGQEARLRCSPMKGHSHVYWYRQLPEEGLKFMVYLQKENIIDESGMPKERFSAEFPKEGPSILRIQQVVRGDSAAYFCASSPRGFNTEAFFGQGTRLTVV.

This clone was observed at least ten times. The CDR3 extends 3 residues past the end of the read, so its final part is completed from the germline J gene. The chain recombines TRBV18 with TRBJ2-2, with unresolved D. The V end was cut by 3 bases, the J end by 1 base, with 6 bases between. Germline CDR1 and CDR2: KGHSH and LQKENI. This CDR3 spans 14 amino acids. The DNA read from the CDR3 is TGTGCCAGCTCACCCAGGCGGAACACCGGGGAG. Its protein is CASSPRRNTGE. The full CDR3 reads CASSPRRNTGELFF.

With respect to this clone: The DNA ends 3 residues before the CDR3 does, and the rest of the CDR3 is filled in from the germline J gene. The chain combines TRBV2 with TRBJ2-2; D ambiguous. Germline V gene sequence: CDR1 SNHLY, CDR2 FYNNEI. V was trimmed by 7 bases and J by 4 bases, leaving 10 bases between them. This CDR3 contains 13 residues. The CDR3: CASMTGVTGELFF. The DNA read from the CDR3 is TGTGCCAGCATGACGGGTGTCACCGGGGAG.

As to this clone: Read coverage stops 3 residues before the CDR3 terminus; the germline J gene supplies the remainder. V is TRBV30 and J is TRBJ1-5, with D unresolved. Trimming cost V 0 bases and J 3 bases, with 12 bases left between them. The length of the CDR3 is 15 residues. Germline V gene lookup returns CDR1 GTSNPN and CDR2 SVGIG (reference sequence). CDR3 residues: CAWSVRAANNQPQHF. The sequenced CDR3 bases are TGTGCCTGGAGTGTACGCGCAGCGAACAATCAGCCC.

In its sample, this clone was seen a few times. The CDR3 end falls 3 residues outside the read, so it is completed with the germline J gene. This chain joins TRBV19 and TRBJ2-1; 14 bases are shared with TRBD2. There are 15 residues in the CDR3. Germline lookup yields CDR1 LNHDA and CDR2 SQIVND (reference sequence). The V segment lost 3 bases and the J segment 7 bases; nucleotides outside the gene matches: 2. CDR3 sequence reads: CASSMGLAGVNEQFF. The DNA read from the CDR3 is TGTGCCAGTAGTATGGGACTAGCGGGAGTAAATGAG.

This clone was detected many times. The CDR3 is cut off 3 residues early in the read; its end comes from the germline J gene. V usage is TRBV7-2 and J usage is TRBJ2-1; 8 bases line up with TRBD2. The CDR3 is 14 amino acids. Germline trimming cut 5 bases from V and 3 bases from J; bases unmatched to any gene: 3. Germline V CDR1 and CDR2: SGHTA, FQGNSA. The CDR3 loop reads CASSDGTSYNEQFF. The DNA read from the CDR3 is TGTGCCAGCAGCGATGGGACTAGCTACAATGAG.

This clone was seen more than once but under ten times. The sequenced part of the CDR3 DNA is TGTGCCAGCAGTGACGGACAGGGGTTGTACGAG. Encoded protein: CASSDGQGLYE. The full-length CDR3 reads as CASSDGQGLYEQYF. V gene TRBV2 combines with J gene TRBJ2-7; 9 bases agree with TRBD1. The read ends 3 residues early relative to the CDR3; the germline J gene fills the gap. The length of the CDR3 is 14 residues. In germline, CDR1 is SNHLY, CDR2 FYNNEI. V shed 3 bases and J 4 bases; nucleotides not matched to a gene: 4. Filled out from reference TRBV2 and TRBJ2-7, the complete variable domain reads EPEVTQTPSHQVTQMGQEVILRCVPISNHLYFYWYRQILGQKVEFLVSFYNNEISEKSEIFDDQFSVERPDGSNFTLKIRSTKLEDSAMYFCASSDGQGLYEQYFGPGTRLTVT.

The table lists this clone with a few counts. CDR3 DNA (partial): TGTGCCAGCAGACAGCAAGAGACC. Translating it yields CASRQQET. The complete CDR3 protein is CASRQQETQYF. The chain has TRBV7-8 and TRBJ2-5; D uncertain. The DNA ends 3 residues before the CDR3 does, and the rest of the CDR3 is filled in from the germline J gene. The CDR3 runs to 11 residues. Deletions cut 6 bases from V and 2 bases from J, with 4 bases between. Germline-derived CDR1 and CDR2 are SGHVS and FQNEAQ.

On this clone: The observed sequence ends 3 residues before the CDR3 terminus, with the missing tail filled in from the germline J gene. The rearrangement joins TRBV5-1 to TRBJ2-7; 8 positions agree with TRBD1. The CDR3 loop spans 14 amino acids. The V and J ends lost 1 base and 5 bases, in that order; junction bases with no gene match: 5. Per the germline V gene, CDR1 is SGHRS and CDR2 is YFSETQ. The CDR3 spells CASSLSGQGHEQYF. The CDR3 DNA, read in part, is TGCGCCAGCAGCTTGAGTGGACAGGGTCACGAG. The entire variable domain, with the rest obtained from reference TRBV5-1 and TRBJ2-7, is as follows: KAGVTQTPRYLIKTRGQQVTLSCSPISGHRSVSWYQQTPGQGLQFLFEYFSETQRNKGNFPGRFSGRQFSNSRSEMNVSTLELGDSALYLCASSLSGQGHEQYFGPGTRLTVT.

A note on this clone: Read coverage stops 3 residues before the CDR3 terminus; the germline J gene supplies the remainder. V usage is TRBV30 and J usage is TRBJ1-2; TRBD1 might be the D (5 bases). Germline CDR1 and CDR2: GTSNPN and SVGIG (reference sequence). CDR3 size: 13 residues. The CDR3: CACHSASVNRYTF. The part of the CDR3 DNA that was read is TGTGCCTGTCACTCAGCCTCAGTGAACAGG.

To note about this clone: The read finishes 3 residues shy of the CDR3 end, and the germline J gene is used to complete it. This chain connects TRBV6-2 or TRBV6-3 to TRBJ1-5, with 9 bases that match TRBD1. This CDR3 has 15 residues. J gave up 4 bases and V 4 bases, and 5 bases lay outside the gene matches. CDR1 and CDR2 from the germline V gene are MNHEY and SVGEGT. Partial CDR3 DNA: TGTGCCAGCAGTTCTTTGACAGGGGGGAATCAGCCC. Translation: CASSSLTGGNQP. Given in full, the CDR3 is CASSSLTGGNQPQHF.

With regard to this clone: The CDR3 end is not reached by the read, which stops 3 residues before it; the germline J gene fills it in. The chain uses TRBV6-1 and TRBJ2-7, with 8 bases that match TRBD1. The CDR3 runs to 16 residues. Germline CDR1 MNHNS, CDR2 SASEGT. Trimming at V came to 4 bases and at J to 3 bases, leaving 11 bases not matched to a gene. CDR3 DNA, as far as it was read: TGTGCCAGCAGTGGGCCAGGGGGCGCGGGGATCTACGAG. Protein sequence: CASSGPGGAGIYE. The whole CDR3 protein reads CASSGPGGAGIYEQYF.

A word on this clone: Read sequence stops 3 residues before the CDR3 end, and the germline J gene provides the missing end. The rearrangement uses TRBV18 and TRBJ1-1; D is unclear. CDR3 length: 15 amino acids. V lost 4 bases to trimming and J lost 3 bases, with 15 bases between them. The germline V gene encodes CDR1 KGHSH and CDR2 LQKENI. CDR3 DNA (partial): TGTGCCAGCTCACTCATGGGCCATTCGGACACTGAA. This codes for CASSLMGHSDTE. The CDR3 reads in full as CASSLMGHSDTEAFF.

This clone was seen many times. The read terminates 3 residues before the CDR3 end, so the remaining end is supplied by the germline J gene. The chain is built from TRBV29-1 and TRBJ1-3, with 9 positions matching TRBD1. V was pared by 1 base and J by 4 bases, with 5 bases of the junction left unmatched. The CDR3 loop spans 15 amino acids. Germline assignment: CDR1 SQVTM and CDR2 ANQGSEA. CDR3 DNA (partial): TGCAGCGTTGAAGTGGGACAGGGACCCGGAAACACC. Amino acids: CSVEVGQGPGNT. The CDR3, in full, reads CSVEVGQGPGNTIYF.

This clone has a count of ten or more. The read comes to an end 3 residues before the CDR3 does, leaving the germline J gene to fill in the end. V and J are TRBV18 and TRBJ2-7, with TRBD1 identical over 7 bases. Trimming at V came to 3 bases and at J to 0 bases, leaving 5 bases not matched to a gene. Germline CDR1 is KGHSH and CDR2 is LQKENI. The CDR3 runs to 15 residues. Partial CDR3 DNA: TGTGCCAGCTCACCTAGACAGGGCAACTCCTACGAG. Translating gives CASSPRQGNSYE. The entire CDR3 protein reads CASSPRQGNSYEQYF.

This clone was found many times. Sequencing ends 3 residues short of the CDR3 end; the germline J gene provides the rest. This sequence joins TRBV30 and TRBJ2-3; 8 nucleotides match TRBD1. The CDR3 runs to 15 residues. The germline V gene encodes CDR1 GTSNPN and CDR2 SVGIG (reference sequence). With 1 base clipped from V and 7 bases from J, the junction kept 10 bases outside the gene matches. CDR3 loop: CAWSGGQGATYTQYF. Incomplete CDR3 DNA: TGTGCCTGGAGTGGGGGGCAGGGGGCAACCTATACG.

This clone was observed a few times. The read terminates 3 residues ahead of where the CDR3 ends, so the germline J gene completes it. This chain joins TRBV30 and TRBJ1-1; 7 bases map to TRBD1. CDR1 and CDR2 from the germline V gene are GTSNPN and SVGIG (reference sequence). With V trimmed by 4 bases and J by 4 bases, 21 bases remained unmatched. The CDR3 runs to 18 residues. The CDR3 loop is CAWKGDRDRVEVVTEAFF. The CDR3 DNA, read in part, is TGTGCCTGGAAGGGGGATAGAGACAGGGTCGAGGTTGTCACTGAA.

This clone was seen repeatedly, ten times or more. The CDR3 end is not reached by the read, which stops 3 residues before it; the germline J gene fills it in. V is TRBV5-1 and J is TRBJ1-2, with 9 nucleotides matching TRBD1. This CDR3 has 15 residues. Germline-derived CDR1 and CDR2 are SGHRS and YFSETQ. Trimming cost V 5 bases and J 7 bases; bases outside gene matches: 12. The sequenced CDR3 bases are TGCGCCAGCAGAACACGGTTGGACAGGGGAGGTGGC. It codes for CASRTRLDRGGG. The full CDR3 is CASRTRLDRGGGYTF.

Within the sample, this clone is medium-sized. The read terminates 3 residues ahead of where the CDR3 ends, so the germline J gene completes it. The chain has TRBV5-4 and TRBJ2-2; D is unclear. V was pared by 3 bases and J by 4 bases, with 7 bases between. This CDR3 is built from 13 residues. In germline, CDR1 is SGHNT, CDR2 YYREEE (reference sequence). CDR3 bases read: TGTGCCAGCAGCTATATTGTCACCGGGGAG. Protein sequence: CASSYIVTGE. The whole CDR3 protein is CASSYIVTGELFF.

To note about this clone: The CDR3 end falls 3 residues outside the read, so it is completed with the germline J gene. The chain is built from TRBV6-1 and TRBJ2-5; D unresolved. The CDR3 contains 12 residues. Per germline, CDR1 MNHNS and CDR2 SASEGT. Trimming took off 2 bases at V and 4 bases at J, with 5 bases between the two ends. CDR3 sequence: CASSELRETQYF. The covered CDR3 bases are TGTGCCAGCAGTGAACTAAGAGAGACC.